This T cell receptor beta chain was profiled in a study of T cells after yellow fever vaccination. Study-wide context: Fractions of limited cellularity were prepared by means of SMART-Seq v4 Ultra Low Input.

In making TCR cDNA, 5'RACE template switching added a universal primer site and UMIs to it. Each CDR3 protein gets one entry after TCRdb re-called the 5' RACE reads with MiXCR. Here the sample spans under 400,000 distinct CDR3 sequences, roughly 12% being singletons. Study-wide points: Clonotypes shared by both compartments, CD4 and CD8, made up a small share.

Comments on this clonotype: Its antigen is undetermined.

In germline, CDR1 is KGHSH, CDR2 LQKENI. The CDR3 is 17 amino acids. Trimming at V came to 1 base and at J to 3 bases, leaving 7 bases not matched to a gene. This specimen was PBMCs, taken on the day of the first yellow fever vaccination. This receptor was identified in a man aged 18-30 years who received the YFV17D yellow fever vaccine. The J gene is TRBJ2-4, the V gene TRBV18, with 9 bases lining up with TRBD1. The CDR3 coding sequence is TGTGCCAGCTCACCACTCCAAACAGGGGGCGTCAAAAACATTCAGTACTTC. Encoded protein: CASSPLQTGGVKNIQYF. Filled out from reference TRBV18 and TRBJ2-4, the complete variable domain reads NAGVMQNPRHLVRRRGQEARLRCSPMKGHSHVYWYRQLPEEGLKFMVYLQKENIIDESGMPKERFSAEFPKEGPSILRIQQVVRGDSAAYFCASSPLQTGGVKNIQYFGAGTRLSVL.